This T cell receptor (beta chain) was sequenced during a study of blood T cell repertoires in COVID-19. Original data processing: Amplification from reference gene primers served as the basis for estimated nucleated cell counts. Sequencing was performed with immunoSEQ multiplex PCR; in TCRdb, only in-frame clones are kept and a portion is missing. The V and J calls and the clone size are those of that table, but D and trimming were determined from the DNA. The sample records 350,000 to 450,000 clones, about nine tenths being singletons. CDR3 length: 17 residues. The germline V gene has CDR1 SGHRS and CDR2 YFSETQ. V was clipped by 0 bases and J by 6 bases; unmatched bases: 12.

The gene calls are TRBV5-1 and TRBJ1-2; 9 positions match TRBD1. Sample: PBMCs or T cells enriched from blood (not recorded which). The TCR comes from a middle-aged woman who had been exposed to COVID-19. CDR3 nucleotides: TGCGCCAGCAGCTTGGTAATTTCGGGACAGGGAGGAAATGGCTACACCTTC. Its protein is CASSLVISGQGGNGYTF.